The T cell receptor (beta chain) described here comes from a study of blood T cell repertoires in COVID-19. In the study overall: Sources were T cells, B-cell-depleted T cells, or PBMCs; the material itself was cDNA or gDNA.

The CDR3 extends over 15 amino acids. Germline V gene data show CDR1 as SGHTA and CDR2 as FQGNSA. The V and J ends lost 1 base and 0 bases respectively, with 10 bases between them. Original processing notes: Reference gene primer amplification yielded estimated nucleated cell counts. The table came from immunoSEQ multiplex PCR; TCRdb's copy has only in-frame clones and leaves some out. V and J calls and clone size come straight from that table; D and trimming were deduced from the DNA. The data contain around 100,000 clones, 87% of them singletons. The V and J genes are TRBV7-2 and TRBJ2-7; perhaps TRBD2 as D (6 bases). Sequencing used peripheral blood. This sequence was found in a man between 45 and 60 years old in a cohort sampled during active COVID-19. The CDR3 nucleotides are TGTGCCAGCAGCTTAGAAGGAGGGATCTCCTACGAGCAGTACTTC. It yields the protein CASSLEGGISYEQYF.